This T cell receptor beta chain was captured in a study of shared clonotypes between healthy human individuals. On this clone: What it binds is not known.

The CDR3 loop spans 16 amino acids. The germline V gene encodes CDR1 SGHVS and CDR2 FNYEAQ. V was pared by 4 bases and J by 5 bases, with 12 bases of the junction left unmatched. The study's findings and limits: Generally, naive subsets came out with larger estimated richness than memory subsets.

Every immunoSEQ plate was one replicate of a subset's evenly spread DNA. Replicate PCRs from sorted subsets contained about 0.2 ug DNA, which is roughly 30,000 T cell genomes. Profiled with immunoSEQ multiplex PCR; TCRdb holds only in-frame clones, not every one. The sample contains under 1,900,000 clones, less than 99% of which appear only once. Sequencing was carried out using naive CD4+ T cells sorted from blood. The subset is: CD45RA+ positively selected. The TCR originated in a young man in good health. The chain has TRBV7-6 and TRBJ2-5; 8 bases fit TRBD2. The CDR3 coding sequence is TGTGCCAGCAGCTCCACTACGGGGGGGTATTTGGAGACCCAGTACTTC. Translated, it gives CASSSTTGGYLETQYF.